The T cell receptor (beta chain) described here comes from a study of blood T cell repertoires in COVID-19. Study background: T cells, B-cell-depleted T cells, or PBMCs supplied cDNA or gDNA.

The CDR3 is 16 residues long. Germline lookup yields CDR1 SGHDT and CDR2 YYEEEE. V shed 3 bases, J shed 5 bases, and the junction held 10 bases outside the gene matches. Some clones are missing from TCRdb's copy, which holds only in-frame ones; the method was immunoSEQ multiplex PCR. The table includes roughly 120,000 clones, more than 90% detected once. Sequencing was carried out using peripheral blood. This sequence joins TRBV5-6 and TRBJ2-4; 8 bases map to TRBD1. This clonotype was obtained from a man over 45 with active COVID-19. CDR3 DNA sequence: TGTGCCAGCAGCTCCAGGGGGCACGGATTCCAAAACATTCAGTACTTC. Translated, it gives CASSSRGHGFQNIQYF.